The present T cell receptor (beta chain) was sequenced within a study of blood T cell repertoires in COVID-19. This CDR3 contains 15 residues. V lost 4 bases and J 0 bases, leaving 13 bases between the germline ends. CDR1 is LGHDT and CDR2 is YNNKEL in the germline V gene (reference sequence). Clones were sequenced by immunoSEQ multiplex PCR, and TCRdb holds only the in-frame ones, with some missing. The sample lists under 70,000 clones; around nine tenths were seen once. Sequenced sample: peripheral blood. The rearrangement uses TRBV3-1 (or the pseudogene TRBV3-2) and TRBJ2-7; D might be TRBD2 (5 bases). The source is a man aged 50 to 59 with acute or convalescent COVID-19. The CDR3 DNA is TGTGCCAGCAGCCCCGGGATCTTTAGCTCCTACGAGCAGTACTTC. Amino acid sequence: CASSPGIFSSYEQYF.